This T cell receptor (beta chain) was found in a study of T cell responses to AZD1222 COVID-19 vaccine. Data came from immunoSEQ multiplex PCR; TCRdb stores just in-frame clones and leaves some out. Of approximately 140,000 clones listed, approximately 90% are singletons. V lost 2 bases and J 3 bases, leaving 7 bases between the germline ends. Germline CDR1 and CDR2: SGHTA and FQGTGA. The CDR3 totals 14 residues. The sequence was collected from an adult in good health. The genes are TRBV7-3 and TRBJ2-2; no clear D gene. The sample consisted of peripheral blood, taken on day 0 of AZD1222 vaccination. CDR3 coding DNA: TGTGCCAGCAGCTTACGGACGGACACCGGGGAGCTGTTTTTT. This encodes CASSLRTDTGELFF.